This T cell receptor (beta chain) was recovered during a study of CD4 T cells in relation to SARS-CoV-2 and coronaviruses. Study-level information: The HLA restriction of the shared crossreactive spike epitopes was mapped.

A note on this clone: The target antigen is unknown.

The unexposed donors gave CD4+ T cells in 2011-2018, prior to COVID-19. Isolation of CD4+ T cells took place after approximately 11 days in culture. Unexposed-donor CD4+ T cells were probed with SARS-CoV-2 S/N and four cold-coronavirus spikes, cells permitting. Cultures held under 2.5 million PBMCs per well with approximately 10 IU/ml IL-2. Half the medium was replaced with IL-2 medium on days 3 and 7. The V gene lost 5 bases and the J gene lost 8 bases, with 10 bases spanning the gap. Germline CDR1 is MNHEY and CDR2 is SMNVEV (reference sequence). CDR3 length: 13 residues. The assay was immunoSEQ multiplex PCR, and TCRdb's table has in-frame clones only and misses some. The sample has 20,000 to 25,000 clones, just under 80% seen once.

The chain is built from TRBV27 and TRBJ1-6; D ambiguous. The TCR originated in a human donor in good health. The source material was CD4+ T cells from PBMCs, cultured in vitro. CDR3 DNA sequence: TGTGCCAGCAGTGGCGTCAGGTATTCACCCCTCCACTTT. Encoded protein: CASSGVRYSPLHF.